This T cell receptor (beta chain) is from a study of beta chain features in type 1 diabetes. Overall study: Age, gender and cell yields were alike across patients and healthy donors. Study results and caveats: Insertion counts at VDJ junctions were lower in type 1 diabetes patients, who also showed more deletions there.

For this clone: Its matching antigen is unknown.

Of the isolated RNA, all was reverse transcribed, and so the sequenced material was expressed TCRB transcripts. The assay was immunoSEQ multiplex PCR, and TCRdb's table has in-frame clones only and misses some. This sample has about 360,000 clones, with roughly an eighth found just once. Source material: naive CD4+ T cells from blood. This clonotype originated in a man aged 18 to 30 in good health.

CDR3 in DNA: TGTGCCAGCAGTCTCGGGGTCCGTAACTATGGCTACACCTTC. Protein: CASSLGVRNYGYTF. The chain couples TRBV28 to TRBJ1-2; D is unresolved. The CDR3 has 14 residues. Germline CDR1 reads MDHEN; CDR2 reads SYDVKM. Trimming stripped 5 bases from V and 1 base from J, with 11 bases between.